This record covers a single TCR beta chain. What it recognizes is unknown. The CDR3 goes on 3 residues after the read ends, and that part is filled in from the germline J gene. Produced via immunoSEQ multiplex PCR; TCRdb's table is partial and in-frame only. This specimen shows some 50,000 clones; the ten leading clones hold approximately 1%. The source of the sample is a study of T cells in women clearing cervical HPV infection. Regarding the study as a whole: Richness differences could reflect unmeasured T-cell content per sample. CIN3+ cases had significantly higher TCR repertoire richness than controls, but evenness did not differ.

V shed 4 bases and J shed 10 bases, with 2 bases lying between them. The V gene's germline CDR1 is SQVTM and CDR2 ANQGSEA. The CDR3 covers 9 residues. Sequenced input: blood buffy coat. V is TRBV29-1 and J is TRBJ1-6; D not certain. The receptor's source is a woman between 18 and 70 years old with a cervical HPV16 infection that either progressed to CIN3+ or cleared (not recorded which). CDR3 DNA (partial): TGCAGCGTTGCATCACCC. This gives the protein CSVASP. The complete CDR3 sequence is CSVASPLHF.